The 3 T cell receptor beta chains in this list originate from one sample, sequenced in a study of shared clonotypes between healthy human individuals. In the naive CD8 group, cells lacked CD45RO and were positively selected for CCR7, so terminally differentiated effector memory CD45RA+ cells were left out. Measured with immunoSEQ multiplex PCR; TCRdb has only the in-frame clones, and not every one. The sample lists about 2 million clones; roughly 95% were seen once. The sample comprised naive CD8+ T cells sorted from blood. These receptor sequences come from a man younger than 30 in good health.

This clone was detected once. The rearrangement uses TRBV7-2 and TRBJ2-1, with 11 bases aligning to TRBD2. Germline CDR1 SGHTA, CDR2 FQGNSA. There are 18 residues in the CDR3. V gave up 0 bases and J gave up 8 bases; unmatched junction bases: 12. This chain's CDR3 is CASSLAGLAGGGVHEQFF. For the CDR3, the DNA is TGTGCCAGCAGCTTAGCTGGTCTAGCGGGAGGAGGGGTCCATGAGCAGTTCTTC.

This rearrangement joins TRBV2 to TRBJ1-5; the D is unclear. Germline lookup yields CDR1 SNHLY and CDR2 FYNNEI. Trimming cost V 5 bases and J 6 bases, with 11 bases left between them. This CDR3 comprises 13 residues. The CDR3 DNA sequence: TGTGCCAGCAGTATCGGGCTTTCTCAGCCCCAGCATTTT. It encodes CASSIGLSQPQHF.

The chain links TRBV18 to TRBJ2-7; D is ambiguous. CDR1 and CDR2 from the germline V gene are KGHSH and LQKENI. V lost 4 bases and J lost 5, with 15 bases in between. There are 14 residues in the CDR3. Here the CDR3 reads CASSLESLVDEQYF. CDR3 coding DNA: TGTGCCAGCTCACTCGAGAGTCTAGTTGACGAGCAGTACTTC.